Here is one T cell receptor (beta chain) with its context. Its antigen remains unknown. The V and J ends lost 4 bases and 7 bases, in that order; junction bases with no gene match: 7. Germline V gives CDR1 SGHKS, CDR2 YYEKEE (reference sequence). The CDR3 runs 14 residues. These data come from a study of T cell responses to AZD1222 COVID-19 vaccine. Study conclusions and caveats: Nearly half of the spike-specific TCRs reportedly recognize variant regions that carry no mutations.

Sequencing used immunoSEQ multiplex PCR; TCRdb keeps in-frame clones, though not all of them. The sample yields about 44,000 clones, less than 85% seen once. The rearrangement joins TRBV5-5 to TRBJ1-5, with TRBD1 identical over 8 bases. Sequencing was performed on peripheral blood, taken on day 0 of AZD1222 vaccination. The TCR sequence derives from an adult in good health. In DNA form, the CDR3 reads TGTGCCAGCAGCGTACAGGGGGGACGGCAGCCCCAGCATTTT. Its protein product is CASSVQGGRQPQHF.